This T cell receptor beta chain is drawn from a study of T cell responses to AZD1222 COVID-19 vaccine. Study results and limitations: Spike regions recognized by vaccine-associated CD4 TCRs spanned the protein, led by 160-218 and 743-854. Seropositivity was recorded at baseline in only five to seven AZD1222 recipients. Most donors were white British and more were female, and clonal diversity was possibly underestimated. Targets within unmutated variant regions were reportedly found for nearly half of spike-specific TCRs.

As to this clone: Its antigen is still unknown.

The CDR3 runs to 14 residues. Trimming took 8 bases from V and 4 from J, leaving 15 bases between them. Per the germline V gene, CDR1 is SGHDN and CDR2 is FVKESK. TCRdb's table, derived via immunoSEQ multiplex PCR, lists solely in-frame clones and lacks some. The sample shows 120,000 or so clones, roughly 89% of them seen only once. The origin of this receptor is an adult in good health. The specimen was peripheral blood, collected on day 0 of AZD1222 vaccination. This rearrangement joins TRBV14 to TRBJ1-3, with unresolved D. For the CDR3, the DNA is TGTGCCAGCTCCCCGCGGACGTCCGGAAACACCATATATTTT. Encoded protein: CASSPRTSGNTIYF.